This TCR beta chain was profiled in a study of cytomegalovirus exposure and HLA in healthy donors. This CDR3 spans 15 amino acids. Germline CDR1 and CDR2: SGDLS and YYNGEE. The germline V and J ends were trimmed by 0 bases and 4 bases, with 13 bases remaining between them. The count of this clone is one. Its target is unknown. Use of 60 Vbeta and 13 Jbeta primers characterized the PCR. Source study methods: As a later analysis found, there were approximately 80 million unique TCR beta chains, of which some 10 million were shared. Here immunoSEQ multiplex PCR was the method, and the copy in TCRdb shows in-frame clones only, minus some. That table furnishes V, J and clone size, whereas the DNA furnished D and trimming. The data contain about 150,000 clones, approximately 87% of them seen just once; the ten biggest clones take up approximately 4.7%. Study-level findings and limits: Follow-up analysis later connected one missense variant in DCLRE1C with trimming of TCR beta V- and J-genes.

Donors showed nominal health when sampled, although they likely had unrecorded immune exposures. Specimen: PBMCs. This receptor was identified in a woman between 25 and 40 years old in good health and CMV-seronegative. The V gene is TRBV9, the J gene TRBJ1-1; TRBD1 might be the D (6 bases). CDR3 protein: CASSVGDTKSTEAFF. CDR3 bases: TGTGCCAGCAGCGTAGGGGACACAAAGAGCACTGAAGCTTTCTTT.